These 29 T cell receptor beta chains share one sample of origin, sequenced in a study of CD8 T cells in ankylosing spondylitis. TCRdb reprocessed the 5' RACE reads with MiXCR, giving one entry per CDR3 protein. The sample has under 300,000 distinct CDR3 sequences; less than 10% are singletons. Sequenced input: blood, either unsorted or a sorted T cell fraction (not recorded which). The origin of the receptors is a male donor with ankylosing spondylitis or in good health (not recorded which).

This clonotype was seen many times. The CDR3 protein is CASRPDTGSGQPQHF. DNA for the CDR3: TGCGCCAGCAGACCTGATACAGGGTCGGGGCAGCCCCAGCATTTT. V and J are TRBV5-1 and TRBJ1-5; D possibly corresponds to TRBD1 (6 bases). Trimming took off 5 bases at V and 7 bases at J, with 19 bases between the two ends. CDR1 and CDR2 (germline): SGHRS, YFSETQ. The CDR3 is made up of 15 amino acids.

This clonotype was observed many times. The DNA of the CDR3 is TGCAGCGTTTCGACAGGGGGGCTAGGCAAAAACATTCAGTACTTC. Translated, it gives CSVSTGGLGKNIQYF. V is TRBV29-1 and J is TRBJ2-4; 9 nucleotides match TRBD1. The CDR3 extends over 15 amino acids. The germline CDR1 and CDR2 sequences are SQVTM and ANQGSEA. J gave up 3 bases and V 5 bases, and 8 bases lay outside the gene matches.

This clonotype has a count of ten or more. J is TRBJ2-7 and V is TRBV5-1, with D tentatively TRBD2 (6 bases). Trimming removed 7 bases from V and 3 bases from J, with 17 bases in between. The CDR3 consists of 14 residues. Germline-derived CDR1 and CDR2 are SGHRS and YFSETQ. CDR3: CASGRRGTLYEQYF. The DNA for the CDR3 is TGCGCCAGCGGCCGCCGCGGGACTCTCTACGAGCAGTACTTC.

The sample holds many counts of this clonotype. The chain is built from TRBV20-1 and TRBJ2-1; 11 positions match TRBD2. The J segment lost 0 bases and the V segment lost 0 bases, leaving 7 bases of the junction unmatched. Germline-derived CDR1 and CDR2 are DFQATT and SNEGSKA (reference sequence). This CDR3 contains 18 residues. DNA of the CDR3: TGCAGTGCTAGAGATGTGCTAGCGGGGGGCCGCTCCTACAATGAGCAGTTCTTC. Amino acids: CSARDVLAGGRSYNEQFF.

This clonotype was observed many times. V usage is TRBV6-5 and J usage is TRBJ2-7, with 9 bases aligning to TRBD1. The germline V gene has CDR1 MNHEY and CDR2 SVGAGI. The CDR3 has 16 residues. Trimming at V came to 0 bases and at J to 5 bases, leaving 8 bases not matched to a gene. CDR3 residues: CASSYSTGTGTHEQYF. The CDR3 DNA reads as TGTGCCAGCAGTTACTCGACTGGGACAGGGACCCACGAGCAGTACTTC.

This clonotype has at least ten counts. The V and J genes are TRBV12-3 or TRBV12-4 and TRBJ1-1, with unresolved D. The CDR3 runs to 13 residues. V lost 10 bases, J lost 0 bases, and 12 bases lay in between. The CDR3 DNA reads TGTGCCACACAATCAACGGTGAACACTGAAGCTTTCTTT. Amino acids: CATQSTVNTEAFF.

There are a few counts of this clonotype. V and J are TRBV7-2 and TRBJ1-4; TRBD1 agrees at 12 bases. Germline V CDR1 and CDR2: SGHTA, FQGNSA. V was pared by 5 bases and J by 7 bases, with 5 bases of the junction left unmatched. The CDR3 consists of 15 residues. The CDR3 is CASSPGTGGREKLFF. The CDR3 nucleotides read TGTGCCAGCAGCCCAGGGACAGGGGGCCGTGAAAAACTGTTTTTT.

The table lists this clonotype with many counts. J is TRBJ1-4 and V is TRBV7-8; no reliable D call. This CDR3 has 15 amino acids. Trimming cost V 4 bases and J 7 bases, with 16 bases left between them. Germline V lookup: CDR1 SGHVS, CDR2 FQNEAQ. CDR3 loop: CASSSGPGLGEKLFF. CDR3 DNA sequence: TGTGCCAGCAGCTCCGGGCCGGGATTGGGTGAAAAACTGTTTTTT.

This clonotype has at least ten counts. The J gene is TRBJ1-2, the V gene TRBV5-6; a weak D match, TRBD1 (6 bases). Between the trimmed V and J ends, which lost 6 bases and 4 bases, there was a span of 16 bases. This CDR3 is built from 14 residues. Germline loops: CDR1 SGHDT, CDR2 YYEEEE. This CDR3 is CASNLQGVSYGYTF. The CDR3 nucleotides are TGTGCCAGCAACTTACAGGGTGTGAGCTATGGCTACACCTTC.

This clonotype was seen many times. The chain combines TRBV20-1 with TRBJ1-2; D unclear. V gave up 3 bases and J gave up 1 base, with 6 bases separating them. Germline V gene lookup returns CDR1 DFQATT and CDR2 SNEGSKA (reference sequence). This CDR3 contains 12 residues. CDR3 protein: CSARVHNYGYTF. Here the CDR3 DNA reads TGCAGTGCTAGGGTACATAACTATGGCTACACCTTC.

This chain connects TRBV5-6 to TRBJ1-2; 7 bases line up with TRBD1. This CDR3 has 14 amino acids. Germline lookup yields CDR1 SGHDT and CDR2 YYEEEE. Losses at the gene ends were 6 bases for V and 5 bases for J; bases not matched to a gene: 10. In nucleotides, the CDR3 is TGTGCCAGCACCACGCCGGGACAGACTTATGGCTACACCTTC. This codes for CASTTPGQTYGYTF.

The table lists this clonotype with many counts. The rearrangement uses TRBV30 and TRBJ2-5; D not resolved. Germline loops: CDR1 GTSNPN, CDR2 SVGIG (reference sequence). V lost 0 bases and J lost 5, with 19 bases in between. This CDR3 is built from 16 residues. CDR3 protein: CAWSVLGLSARETQYF. The CDR3, as DNA: TGTGCCTGGAGTGTACTTGGGCTCTCGGCCAGGGAGACCCAGTACTTC. Combining the CDR3 with reference TRBV30 and TRBJ2-5 gives the whole variable domain SQTIHQWPATLVQPVGSPLSLECTVEGTSNPNLYWYRQAAGRGLQLLFYSVGIGQISSEVPQNLSASRPQDRQFILSSKKLLLSDSGFYLCAWSVLGLSARETQYFGPGTRLLVL.

The J gene is TRBJ1-1, the V gene TRBV20-1; tentative D call: TRBD1 (5 bases). Trimming removed 6 bases from V and 1 base from J, with 15 bases in between. Germline CDR1 reads DFQATT; CDR2 reads SNEGSKA (reference sequence). The CDR3 loop spans 14 amino acids. The CDR3 DNA follows: TGCAGTGCCGCCTCGGGGGGAGCGAACACTGAAGCTTTCTTT. It specifies CSAASGGANTEAFF.

This clonotype was observed at least ten times. The V call is TRBV12-5, the J call TRBJ2-2; D may match TRBD1 or TRBD2 (6 bases each). This CDR3 is built from 16 residues. The germline gives CDR1 LGHNT, CDR2 FRNRAP. The V end was cut by 4 bases, the J end by 4 bases, with 16 bases between. The CDR3 DNA follows: TGTGCTAGTGGTTCTCCTGGGGGGCCATCCACCGGGGAGCTGTTTTTT. As protein: CASGSPGGPSTGELFF.

This clonotype was seen repeatedly, ten times or more. The chain uses TRBV6-1 and TRBJ2-7; unclear D gene. V dropped 1 base and J dropped 6 bases, with 4 bases sitting between them. The CDR3 spans 11 residues. CDR1 MNHNS and CDR2 SASEGT come from the germline V gene. CDR3 loop: CASSEVGEQYF. CDR3 sequence (DNA): TGTGCCAGCAGTGAAGTTGGCGAGCAGTACTTC.

The genes are TRBV6-5 and TRBJ2-2; no firm D call. V dropped 2 bases and J dropped 5 bases, with 12 bases sitting between them. Looked up from germline, CDR1 is MNHEY and CDR2 is SVGAGI. The CDR3 is 15 amino acids. CDR3 in amino acids: CASSYNRVNTGELFF. CDR3 DNA: TGTGCCAGCAGTTACAATAGGGTTAATACCGGGGAGCTGTTTTTT.

In regard to this clonotype: A much larger clonotype is one base distant, so this may be a read error. The V and J genes are TRBV9 and TRBJ2-7, with 8 bases identical to TRBD1. V dropped 6 bases and J dropped 6; count of bases not matched to a gene: 5. Germline V lookup: CDR1 SGDLS, CDR2 YYNGEE. The CDR3 has 12 amino acids. CDR3 nucleotide sequence: TGTGCCAGCAAAGGACAGGGAGGCGAGCAGTACTTC. Amino acids: CASKGQGGEQYF.

This clonotype occurred many times. The chain carries TRBV15 and TRBJ2-1, with TRBD1 matching 11 bases. This CDR3 is built from 17 residues. Trimming at V came to 1 base and at J to 5 bases, leaving 7 bases not matched to a gene. CDR1 is LNHNV, CDR2 YYDKDF, per germline (reference sequence). CDR3 DNA sequence: TGTGCCACCAGCAGAGGAGTAAGGGACAGGGGGGACAATGAGCAGTTCTTC. Amino acid sequence: CATSRGVRDRGDNEQFF.

V and J are TRBV5-1 and TRBJ2-1, with 16 positions matching TRBD2. Germline V gene lookup returns CDR1 SGHRS and CDR2 YFSETQ. The V and J ends lost 2 bases and 13 bases, in that order; junction bases with no gene match: 3. The CDR3 runs 14 residues. CDR3 coding DNA: TGCGCCAGCAGCTTTGGGACTAGCGGGAGGGCCCAGTTCTTC. Its protein is CASSFGTSGRAQFF.

Only a few counts were recorded for this clonotype. This sequence joins TRBV30 and TRBJ1-2; possibly TRBD1 for D (5 bases). Trimming removed 0 bases from V and 0 bases from J, with 8 bases in between. CDR1 and CDR2 (germline): GTSNPN, SVGIG (reference sequence). This CDR3 region has 14 residues. The CDR3 DNA is TGTGCCTGGAGTGTTTTGGGGGCTAACTATGGCTACACCTTC. Translation gives CAWSVLGANYGYTF.

In this sample, this clonotype turned up many times. This chain joins TRBV5-1 and TRBJ2-7; perhaps TRBD2 as D (6 bases). The germline gives CDR1 SGHRS, CDR2 YFSETQ. V was pared by 0 bases and J by 5 bases, with 12 bases between. The CDR3 consists of 14 residues. The CDR3 sequence is CASSLGPGGNEQYF. CDR3 nucleotides: TGCGCCAGCAGCTTGGGACCTGGGGGGAACGAGCAGTACTTC.

This clonotype was found many times. The genes are TRBV11-2 and TRBJ1-2, with D hard to call. The CDR3 sequence is 13 residues long. V was trimmed by 3 bases and J by 7 bases, leaving 12 bases between them. Germline V gene lookup returns CDR1 SGHAT and CDR2 FQNNGV. CDR3 region: CASSFGWSFGYTF. The DNA of the CDR3 is TGTGCCAGCAGCTTCGGTTGGAGCTTTGGCTACACCTTC.

This clonotype was seen at least ten times. The CDR3 DNA reads TGTGCCAGCAGCTCTGGGGCTAGCAGCACCTACGAGCAGTACTTC. Translating gives CASSSGASSTYEQYF. The chain employs TRBV2 and TRBJ2-7; tentatively, D is TRBD1 or TRBD2 (5 bases each). Germline V gene sequence: CDR1 SNHLY, CDR2 FYNNEI. This CDR3 region has 15 residues. V lost 6 bases and J 2 bases, leaving 17 bases between the germline ends.

Ten or more counts support this clonotype. This chain uses TRBV5-6 with TRBJ1-2; D unresolved. The CDR3 sequence is 14 residues long. Germline V CDR1 and CDR2: SGHDT, YYEEEE. The V and J ends lost 2 bases and 2 bases respectively, with 10 bases between them. In DNA, the CDR3 is TGTGCCAGCAGCTTTGAATTCAGGAACTATGGCTACACCTTC. It is translated as CASSFEFRNYGYTF.

Note on this clonotype: A much larger clone lies one base from this, so it may be a read error. J is TRBJ2-7 and V is TRBV20-1, with D possibly matching TRBD1 (6 bases). Trimming removed 3 bases from V and 6 bases from J, with 12 bases in between. The CDR3 extends over 12 amino acids. Germline loops: CDR1 DFQATT, CDR2 SNEGSKA (reference sequence). The chain's CDR3 is CSASFGTSEQYF. CDR3 nucleotide sequence: TGCAGTGCTAGCTTCGGGACATCCGAGCAGTACTTC.

The CDR3 DNA is TGTGCCAGCAGCCCACCCCAGGGACTACACAATGAGCAGTTCTTC. As protein: CASSPPQGLHNEQFF. This chain uses TRBV7-2 with TRBJ2-1; 7 nucleotides agree with TRBD2. J gave up 5 bases and V 5 bases, and 9 bases lay outside the gene matches. The CDR3 runs 15 residues. Per germline, CDR1 SGHTA and CDR2 FQGNSA.

Points on this clonotype: A junction boundary mismatches the germline segment, possibly from a read error. The chain carries TRBV4-3 and TRBJ1-1, with D tentatively TRBD1 (6 bases). Per germline, CDR1 LGHNA and CDR2 YSLEER. The CDR3 consists of 12 residues. The CDR3 loop is CASSQDDRRIVF. In nucleotides, the CDR3 is TGCGCCAGCAGCCAAGATGACAGGCGGATAGTCTTT.

The chain has TRBV7-2 and TRBJ1-2; D remains ambiguous. The V gene's germline CDR1 is SGHTA and CDR2 FQGNSA. This CDR3 is built from 15 residues. Trimming removed 1 base from V and 8 bases from J, with 17 bases in between. DNA for the CDR3: TGTGCCAGCAGCTTAGGGGTTCAGGAGCAAGGGGGCTACACCTTC. Translating gives CASSLGVQEQGGYTF.

This clonotype was counted ten times or more. The chain joins TRBV6-1 to TRBJ1-1; TRBD1 agrees at 11 bases. Trimming took 2 bases from V and 4 from J; bases not matched to a gene: 3. Per the germline V gene, CDR1 is MNHNS and CDR2 is SASEGT. The CDR3 runs to 15 residues. CDR3 bases: TGTGCCAGCAGTGAACATGGACAGGGGGCCACTGAAGCTTTCTTT. Encoded protein: CASSEHGQGATEAFF.